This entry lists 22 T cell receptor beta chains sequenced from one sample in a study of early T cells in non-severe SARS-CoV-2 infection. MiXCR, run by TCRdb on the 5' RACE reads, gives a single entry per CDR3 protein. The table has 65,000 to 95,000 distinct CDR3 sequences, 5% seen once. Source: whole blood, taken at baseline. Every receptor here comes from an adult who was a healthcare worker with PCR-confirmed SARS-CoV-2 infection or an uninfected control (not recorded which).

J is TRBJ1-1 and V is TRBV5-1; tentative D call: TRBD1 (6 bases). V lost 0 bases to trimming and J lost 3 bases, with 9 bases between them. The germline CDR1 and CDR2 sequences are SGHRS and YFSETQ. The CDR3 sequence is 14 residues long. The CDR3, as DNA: TGCGCCAGCAGCTTGGTTGGACAGTACACTGAAGCTTTCTTT. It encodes CASSLVGQYTEAFF.

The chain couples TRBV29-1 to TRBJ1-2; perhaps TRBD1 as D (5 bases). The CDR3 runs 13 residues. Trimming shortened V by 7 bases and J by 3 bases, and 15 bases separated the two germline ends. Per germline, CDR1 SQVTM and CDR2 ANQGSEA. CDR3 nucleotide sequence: TGCAGCGGATGGAGCTTAGGGGACTATGGCTACACCTTC. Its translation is CSGWSLGDYGYTF.

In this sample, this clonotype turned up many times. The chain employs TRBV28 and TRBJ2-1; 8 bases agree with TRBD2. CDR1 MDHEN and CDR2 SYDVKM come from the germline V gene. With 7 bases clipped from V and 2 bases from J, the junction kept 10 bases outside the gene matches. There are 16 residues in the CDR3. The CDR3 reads CASTQQAGGTYNEQFF. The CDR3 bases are TGTGCCAGCACCCAGCAGGCGGGAGGTACCTACAATGAGCAGTTCTTC.

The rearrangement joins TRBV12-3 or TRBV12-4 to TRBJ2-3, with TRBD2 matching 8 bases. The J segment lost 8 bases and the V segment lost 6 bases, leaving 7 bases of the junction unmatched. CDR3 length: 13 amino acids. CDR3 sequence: CASSPGGLRTQYF. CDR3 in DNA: TGTGCCAGCAGCCCGGGGGGGCTTCGTACGCAGTATTTT.

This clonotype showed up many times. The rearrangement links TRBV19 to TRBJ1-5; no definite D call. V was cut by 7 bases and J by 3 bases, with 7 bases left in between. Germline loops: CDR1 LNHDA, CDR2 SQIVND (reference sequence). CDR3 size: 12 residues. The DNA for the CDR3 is TGTGCCAGTACGGAAATCAATCAGCCCCAGCATTTT. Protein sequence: CASTEINQPQHF.

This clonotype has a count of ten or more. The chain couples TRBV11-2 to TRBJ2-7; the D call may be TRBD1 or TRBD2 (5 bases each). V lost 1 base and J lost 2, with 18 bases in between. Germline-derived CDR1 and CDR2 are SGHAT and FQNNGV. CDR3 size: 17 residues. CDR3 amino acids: CASSLVGTAGSPYEQYF. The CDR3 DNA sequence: TGTGCCAGCAGCTTAGTGGGGACCGCTGGAAGTCCCTACGAGCAGTACTTC.

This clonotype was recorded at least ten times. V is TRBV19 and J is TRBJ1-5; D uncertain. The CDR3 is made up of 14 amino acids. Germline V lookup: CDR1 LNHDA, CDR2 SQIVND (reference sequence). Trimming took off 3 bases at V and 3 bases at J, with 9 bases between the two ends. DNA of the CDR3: TGTGCCAGTAGTATCGGAAGGATCAATCAGCCCCAGCATTTT. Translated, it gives CASSIGRINQPQHF.

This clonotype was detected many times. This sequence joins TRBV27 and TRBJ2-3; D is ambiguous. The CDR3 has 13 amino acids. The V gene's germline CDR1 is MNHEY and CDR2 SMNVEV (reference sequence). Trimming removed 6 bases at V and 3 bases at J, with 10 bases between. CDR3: CASSLLGTDTQYF. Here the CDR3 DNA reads TGTGCCAGCAGCTTGCTAGGGACAGATACGCAGTATTTT.

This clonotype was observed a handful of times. CDR3 coding DNA: TGTGCCAGCAGCCAACAGGGCCGCTACGAGCAGTACTTC. Translated: CASSQQGRYEQYF. This rearrangement joins TRBV14 to TRBJ2-7; maybe TRBD1 (5 bases). The CDR3 covers 13 residues. V lost 2 bases, J lost 3 bases, and 8 bases lay in between. The germline CDR1 and CDR2 sequences are SGHDN and FVKESK.

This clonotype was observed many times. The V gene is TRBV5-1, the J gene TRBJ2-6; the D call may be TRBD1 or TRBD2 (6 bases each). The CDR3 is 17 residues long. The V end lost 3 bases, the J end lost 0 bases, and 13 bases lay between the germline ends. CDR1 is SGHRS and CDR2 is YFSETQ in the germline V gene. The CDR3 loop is CASSWTGAYSGANVLTF. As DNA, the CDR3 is TGCGCCAGCAGCTGGACGGGGGCCTACTCTGGGGCCAACGTCCTGACTTTC.

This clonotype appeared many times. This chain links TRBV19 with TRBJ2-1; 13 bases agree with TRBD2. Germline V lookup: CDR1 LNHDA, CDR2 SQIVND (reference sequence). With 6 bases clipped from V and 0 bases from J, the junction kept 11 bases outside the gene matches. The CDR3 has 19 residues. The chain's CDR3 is CASSSGLAGRSSSYNEQFF. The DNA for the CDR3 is TGTGCCAGTAGCTCGGGACTAGCGGGAAGATCGAGCTCCTACAATGAGCAGTTCTTC.

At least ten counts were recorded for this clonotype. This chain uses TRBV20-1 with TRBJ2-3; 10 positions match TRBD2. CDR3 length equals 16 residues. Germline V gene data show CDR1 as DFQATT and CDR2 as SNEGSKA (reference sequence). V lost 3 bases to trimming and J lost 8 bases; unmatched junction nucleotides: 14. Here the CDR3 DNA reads TGCAGTGCTAGTCTTCAGCGGGAGGGGATTCATCGTACGCAGTATTTT. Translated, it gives CSASLQREGIHRTQYF.

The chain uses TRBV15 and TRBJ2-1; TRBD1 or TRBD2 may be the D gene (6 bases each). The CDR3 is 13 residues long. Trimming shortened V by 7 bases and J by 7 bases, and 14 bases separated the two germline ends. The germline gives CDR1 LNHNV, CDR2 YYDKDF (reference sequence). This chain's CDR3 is CATKTRGGNEQFF. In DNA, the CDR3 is TGTGCCACCAAAACACGAGGGGGGAATGAGCAGTTCTTC.

The CDR3 reads CASSPDRYEQYF. The CDR3 coding sequence is TGCGCCAGCAGTCCCGACAGATACGAGCAGTACTTC. V usage is TRBV10-1 and J usage is TRBJ2-7; TRBD1 is a possible D gene (5 bases). This CDR3 has 12 residues. V shed 5 bases and J shed 4 bases, with 9 bases lying between them. CDR1 and CDR2 (germline): WNHNN, SYGVQD (reference sequence).

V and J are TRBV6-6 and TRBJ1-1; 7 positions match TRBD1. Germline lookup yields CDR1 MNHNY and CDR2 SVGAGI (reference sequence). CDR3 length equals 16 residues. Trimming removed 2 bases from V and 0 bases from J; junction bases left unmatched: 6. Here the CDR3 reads CASSYAGQYMNTEAFF. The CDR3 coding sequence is TGTGCCAGCAGTTACGCGGGACAGTACATGAACACTGAAGCTTTCTTT.

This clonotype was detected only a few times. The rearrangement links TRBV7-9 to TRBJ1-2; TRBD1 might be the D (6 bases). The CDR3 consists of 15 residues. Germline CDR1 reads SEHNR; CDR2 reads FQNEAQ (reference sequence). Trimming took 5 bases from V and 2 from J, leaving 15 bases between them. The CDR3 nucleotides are TGTGCCAGCAGCACTCCCGCCCAGGGGAACTATGGCTACACCTTC. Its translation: CASSTPAQGNYGYTF.

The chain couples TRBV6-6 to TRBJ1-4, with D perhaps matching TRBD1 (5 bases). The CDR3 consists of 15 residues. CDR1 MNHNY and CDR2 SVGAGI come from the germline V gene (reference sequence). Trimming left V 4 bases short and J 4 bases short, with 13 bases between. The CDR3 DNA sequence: TGTGCCAGCAGTTCCCACAGGTCCGGTAATGAAAAACTGTTTTTT. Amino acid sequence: CASSSHRSGNEKLFF.

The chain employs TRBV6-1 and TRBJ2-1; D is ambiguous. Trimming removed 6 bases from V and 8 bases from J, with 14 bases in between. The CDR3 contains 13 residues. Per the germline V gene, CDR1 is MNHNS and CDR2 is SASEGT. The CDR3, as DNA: TGTGCCAGCAGCGCGCAGGTTAAGGATGAGCAGTTCTTC. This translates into CASSAQVKDEQFF.

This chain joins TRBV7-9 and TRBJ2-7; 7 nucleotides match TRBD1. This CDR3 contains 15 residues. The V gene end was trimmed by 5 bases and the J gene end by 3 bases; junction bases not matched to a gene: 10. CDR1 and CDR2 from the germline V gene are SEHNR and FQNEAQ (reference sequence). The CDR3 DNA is TGTGCCAGCAGCGTCTGGACAGGTCGTTACTACGAGCAGTACTTC. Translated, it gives CASSVWTGRYYEQYF.

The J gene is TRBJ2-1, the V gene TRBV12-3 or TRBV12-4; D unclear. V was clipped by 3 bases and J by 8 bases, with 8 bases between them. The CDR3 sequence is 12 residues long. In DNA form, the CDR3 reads TGTGCCAGCAGTTTCGGACGGGATGAGCAGTTCTTC. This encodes CASSFGRDEQFF.

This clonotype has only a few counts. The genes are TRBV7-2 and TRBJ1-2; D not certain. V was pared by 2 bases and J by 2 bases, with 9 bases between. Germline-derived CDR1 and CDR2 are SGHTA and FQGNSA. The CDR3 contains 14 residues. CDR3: CASSLMRANYGYTF. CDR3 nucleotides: TGTGCCAGCAGCTTAATGCGGGCGAACTATGGCTACACCTTC. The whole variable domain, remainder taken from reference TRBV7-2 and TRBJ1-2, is GAGVSQSPSNKVTEKGKDVELRCDPISGHTALYWYRQSLGQGLEFLIYFQGNSAPDKSGLPSDRFSAERTGGSVSTLTIQRTQQEDSAVYLCASSLMRANYGYTFGSGTRLTVV.

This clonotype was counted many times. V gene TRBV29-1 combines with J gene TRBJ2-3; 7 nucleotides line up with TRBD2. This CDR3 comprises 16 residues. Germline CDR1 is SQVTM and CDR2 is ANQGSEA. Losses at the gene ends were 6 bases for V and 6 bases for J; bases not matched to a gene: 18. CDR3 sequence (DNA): TGCAGCGTCGACGGCCTCCCGACTAGCAGATGGGATACGCAGTATTTT. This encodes CSVDGLPTSRWDTQYF.